This entry lists 7 T cell receptor beta chains sequenced from one sample in a study of CDR3 diversity in severe acne. TCRdb analysed the PCR reads with MiXCR anew, one entry per CDR3 protein. This table holds approximately 79,000 distinct CDR3 sequences, over 45% found once. The sequenced sample was blood. These TCRs come from a male donor in good health, serving as a control.

Sample share makes this clonotype medium-sized. CDR3 sequence reads: CSAVAGGSTGELFF. The CDR3 DNA reads TGCAGCGCTGTAGCGGGAGGTAGCACCGGGGAGCTGTTTTTT. The chain links TRBV29-1 to TRBJ2-2, with 10 bases lining up with TRBD2. V shed 7 bases and J 4 bases; nucleotides not matched to a gene: 6. This CDR3 has 14 amino acids. The germline V gene has CDR1 SQVTM and CDR2 ANQGSEA.

This clonotype was recorded many times. The chain links TRBV10-2 to TRBJ1-5; possibly TRBD1 for D (5 bases). V was shortened by 7 bases and J by 7 bases, with 8 bases between the two germline ends. CDR3 size: 11 residues. Germline lookup yields CDR1 WSHSY and CDR2 SAAADI. The CDR3 reads CASKGRQPQHF. DNA of the CDR3: TGCGCCAGCAAGGGACGACAGCCCCAGCATTTT.

This clonotype was seen ten or more times. The chain recombines TRBV6-5 with TRBJ2-5; D gene ambiguous. V dropped 4 bases and J dropped 5 bases, with 5 bases sitting between them. The CDR3 is made up of 11 amino acids. Germline loops: CDR1 MNHEY, CDR2 SVGAGI. CDR3 sequence: CASSFRETQYF. The CDR3 nucleotides read TGTGCCAGCAGTTTCAGGGAGACCCAGTACTTC.

This clonotype was seen a handful of times. The chain uses TRBV5-8 and TRBJ1-2; D may be TRBD1 (5 bases). This CDR3 contains 16 residues. Germline-derived CDR1 and CDR2 are SGHTS and YDEGEE. Deletions cut 0 bases from V and 3 bases from J, with 15 bases between. The CDR3 sequence is CASSLERAGRDYGYTF. CDR3 sequence (DNA): TGTGCCAGCAGCTTGGAACGGGCGGGGCGCGACTATGGCTACACCTTC.

This clonotype was seen repeatedly, ten times or more. The rearrangement links TRBV19 to TRBJ2-2; a weak D match, TRBD2 (6 bases). The CDR3 covers 13 residues. Germline V gene sequence: CDR1 LNHDA, CDR2 SQIVND (reference sequence). Trimming stripped 5 bases from V and 6 bases from J, with 10 bases between. The CDR3 DNA is TGTGCCAGTAGTCGGGGAGGCGCCGGGGAGCTGTTTTTT. Translating it yields CASSRGGAGELFF.

The sample holds a few counts of this clonotype. The chain couples TRBV20-1 to TRBJ2-2; D call uncertain. Germline V CDR1 and CDR2: DFQATT, SNEGSKA (reference sequence). Trimming shortened V by 2 bases and J by 4 bases, and 8 bases separated the two germline ends. The CDR3 has 13 amino acids. CDR3 DNA: TGCAGTGCTAGACATCCCCTCACCGGGGAGCTGTTTTTT. Encoded protein: CSARHPLTGELFF.

This chain uses TRBV28 with TRBJ2-7; possibly TRBD2 for D (6 bases). CDR3 size: 14 residues. V lost 7 bases and J lost 0, with 13 bases in between. Germline V CDR1 and CDR2: MDHEN, SYDVKM. CDR3 nucleotides: TGTGCCAGCAACTCGCGGCGGGACTCCTACGAGCAGTACTTC. This codes for CASNSRRDSYEQYF.